These 25 T cell receptor beta chains were all obtained from the same sample, sequenced in a study of CD8 T cells in ankylosing spondylitis. Their target antigens are unknown. TCRdb ran MiXCR on the 5' RACE reads and lists one entry per CDR3 protein. The table lists 200,000 to 250,000 distinct CDR3 sequences, roughly 18% of them singletons. Points from the study as a whole: Made up of eight highly homologous variants, a TCR beta motif appeared characteristic of ankylosing spondylitis blood.

Sequencing was performed on blood, either unsorted or a sorted T cell fraction (not recorded which). The receptors originated from a male donor with ankylosing spondylitis.

This clonotype was detected a few times. This chain links TRBV27 with TRBJ2-4; no clear D. CDR1 is MNHEY and CDR2 is SMNVEV in the germline V gene (reference sequence). The CDR3 totals 18 residues. Between the trimmed V and J ends, which lost 4 bases and 0 bases, there was a span of 19 bases. Written as DNA, the CDR3 is TGTGCCAGCAGTTCGATGTCAGTCGGCGGCCTAGCCAAAAACATTCAGTACTTC. This sequence encodes CASSSMSVGGLAKNIQYF.

In this sample, this clonotype turned up a few times. The genes are TRBV25-1 and TRBJ1-5; D gene unclear. V lost 3 bases, J lost 1 base, and 7 bases lay in between. The CDR3 covers 14 residues. CDR1 is MGHDK and CDR2 is SYGVNS in the germline V gene. CDR3 amino acids: CASSELLSNQPQHF. The CDR3 DNA reads TGTGCCAGCAGTGAGCTCTTGAGCAATCAGCCCCAGCATTTT.

In this sample, this clonotype turned up a few times. The gene calls are TRBV7-8 and TRBJ1-1; no firm D call. Between the trimmed V and J ends, which lost 2 bases and 1 base, there was a span of 23 bases. The CDR3 extends over 19 amino acids. Looked up from germline, CDR1 is SGHVS and CDR2 is FQNEAQ. The CDR3 bases are TGTGCCAGCAGCTTACGCGCAGGCTATATACCAAGTACGAACACTGAAGCTTTCTTT. It is translated as CASSLRAGYIPSTNTEAFF.

The chain employs TRBV4-3 and TRBJ2-2, with 10 bases that match TRBD2. The junction had 8 bases not matched to a gene; V was cut back by 3 bases and J by 7 bases. Germline CDR1 and CDR2: LGHNA and YSLEER. CDR3 length equals 16 residues. The CDR3 coding sequence is TGCGCCAGCAGCCAGAGCGGGAGGGCCCTCGGCGGGGAGCTGTTTTTT. This encodes CASSQSGRALGGELFF.

This clonotype was observed many times. The rearrangement joins TRBV12-3 or TRBV12-4 to TRBJ2-3; the D gene could be TRBD1 or TRBD2 (5 bases each). Between the trimmed V and J ends, which lost 3 bases and 3 bases, there was a span of 10 bases. The CDR3 runs 14 residues. DNA of the CDR3: TGTGCCAGCAGTTTCACCGGGGCTACAGATACGCAGTATTTT. Its protein is CASSFTGATDTQYF.

This clonotype was seen more than once but under ten times. The chain links TRBV4-2 to TRBJ2-1; 11 positions agree with TRBD2. In germline, CDR1 is LGHNA, CDR2 YNFKEQ. Unmatched junction bases numbered 7, after V lost 0 bases and J lost 9 bases. This CDR3 spans 16 amino acids. CDR3 region: CASSQDTSGSGGEQFF. The CDR3 DNA follows: TGTGCCAGCAGCCAAGACACTAGCGGGAGTGGGGGTGAGCAGTTCTTC.

This clonotype has a handful of counts. V is TRBV7-2 and J is TRBJ2-1; TRBD2 agrees at 11 bases. The CDR3 consists of 23 residues. The V and J ends lost 2 bases and 2 bases, in that order; junction bases with no gene match: 23. Germline lookup yields CDR1 SGHTA and CDR2 FQGNSA. Written as DNA, the CDR3 is TGTGCCAGCAGCTTACCCCTGAACCTAGCGGGGGGCAAATTCACCCCTACCTACAATGAGCAGTTCTTC. Amino acid sequence: CASSLPLNLAGGKFTPTYNEQFF.

This clonotype has a handful of counts. The rearrangement uses TRBV3-1 and TRBJ2-3; 8 bases agree with TRBD2. Looked up from germline, CDR1 is LGHDT and CDR2 is YNNKEL (reference sequence). This CDR3 region has 18 residues. The junction had 15 bases not matched to a gene; V was cut back by 0 bases and J by 7 bases. Here the CDR3 DNA reads TGTGCCAGCAGCCAAGATCTCGGAGCGGGGGAAATTTGGCATACGCAGTATTTT. It specifies CASSQDLGAGEIWHTQYF.

This clonotype came up a few times. The chain has TRBV11-2 and TRBJ2-2, with 7 bases identical to TRBD2. With V trimmed by 5 bases and J by 1 base, 7 bases remained unmatched. This CDR3 comprises 16 residues. CDR1 is SGHAT, CDR2 FQNNGV, per germline. For the CDR3, the DNA is TGTGCCAGCAGCCAAGAGCGGGAAGGGAACACCGGGGAGCTGTTTTTT. Its translation is CASSQEREGNTGELFF.

This clonotype was detected a few times. CDR3 in DNA: TGTGCCAGCAATTCAGATGATCTGAACATTCAGTACTTC. Its translation: CASNSDDLNIQYF. The J gene is TRBJ2-4, the V gene TRBV6-6; D uncertain. The germline V gene encodes CDR1 MNHNY and CDR2 SVGAGI (reference sequence). The CDR3 contains 13 residues. Trimming took off 7 bases at V and 7 bases at J, with 14 bases between the two ends.

This clonotype was counted only a few times. J is TRBJ2-1 and V is TRBV7-9; D may match TRBD1 or TRBD2 (6 bases each). The CDR3 is 15 residues long. Germline V gives CDR1 SEHNR, CDR2 FQNEAQ (reference sequence). With 5 bases removed from V and 0 bases from J, the gap between germline ends came to 11 bases. CDR3 DNA sequence: TGTGCCAGCAGCAGGGGGGACCTCTCCTACAATGAGCAGTTCTTC. Translation gives CASSRGDLSYNEQFF.

The CDR3 loop reads CASSYHRAQETQYF. The CDR3 nucleotides read TGTGCCAGCAGTTACCACAGGGCCCAAGAGACCCAGTACTTC. The V gene is TRBV6-2 or TRBV6-3, the J gene TRBJ2-5; D is possibly TRBD1 (6 bases). The CDR3 totals 14 residues. In germline, CDR1 is MNHEY, CDR2 SVGEGT. Between the trimmed V and J ends, which lost 2 bases and 1 base, there was a span of 8 bases.

This clonotype showed up just a few times. The chain joins TRBV5-6 to TRBJ2-7; 12 bases map to TRBD2. Germline CDR1 reads SGHDT; CDR2 reads YYEEEE. The CDR3 runs to 15 residues. V dropped 1 base and J dropped 3; count of bases not matched to a gene: 2. The CDR3 DNA sequence: TGTGCCAGCAGCTTGCGACTAGCGGGAGACTACGAGCAGTACTTC. This gives the protein CASSLRLAGDYEQYF.

V usage is TRBV7-9 and J usage is TRBJ1-2; D gene uncertain. With 1 base removed from V and 4 bases from J, the gap between germline ends came to 16 bases. The length of the CDR3 is 16 residues. Germline assignment: CDR1 SEHNR and CDR2 FQNEAQ (reference sequence). The CDR3 DNA follows: TGTGCCAGCAGCTTAGGACTGACGACAAATCTCTATGGCTACACCTTC. Amino acid sequence: CASSLGLTTNLYGYTF.

The chain employs TRBV4-2 and TRBJ2-1; TRBD2 matches 8 bases. Germline values: CDR1 LGHNA, CDR2 YNFKEQ. Trimming took 3 bases from V and 5 from J; bases not matched to a gene: 9. The CDR3 spans 16 residues. This CDR3 reads CASSHPLAGLNNEQFF. The CDR3 nucleotides read TGTGCCAGCAGCCATCCCCTAGCGGGCCTGAACAATGAGCAGTTCTTC.

The sample holds a few counts of this clonotype. The chain links TRBV3-1 to TRBJ2-3; D may be TRBD1 (6 bases). The V end lost 0 bases, the J end lost 3 bases, and 13 bases lay between the germline ends. The CDR3 runs to 16 residues. Germline V gene data show CDR1 as LGHDT and CDR2 as YNNKEL (reference sequence). CDR3 coding DNA: TGTGCCAGCAGCCAAGATCAGGGGCTGCGGACAGATACGCAGTATTTT. This sequence encodes CASSQDQGLRTDTQYF.

The rearrangement joins TRBV13 to TRBJ1-2; TRBD1 might be the D (5 bases). Trimming shortened V by 4 bases and J by 3 bases, and 21 bases separated the two germline ends. Germline CDR1 is PRHDT and CDR2 is FYEKMQ (reference sequence). The CDR3 is 17 residues long. The CDR3: CASSSHPSGGTHYGYTF. The CDR3 nucleotides are TGTGCCAGCAGCTCTCACCCCTCTGGAGGGACGCACTATGGCTACACCTTC.

This chain links TRBV7-2 with TRBJ2-5; no clear D gene. CDR1 is SGHTA and CDR2 is FQGNSA in the germline V gene. The germline V and J ends were trimmed by 1 base and 10 bases, with 13 bases remaining between them. The CDR3 consists of 13 residues. The CDR3 here is CASSLGSSIGQYF. The CDR3 DNA reads as TGTGCCAGCAGCTTAGGATCCTCCATCGGCCAGTACTTC.

The sample holds a few counts of this clonotype. V gene TRBV7-9 combines with J gene TRBJ2-7, with 7 positions matching TRBD1. V lost 2 bases to trimming and J lost 6 bases; unmatched junction nucleotides: 1. The CDR3 covers 12 residues. From germline, CDR1 is SEHNR and CDR2 FQNEAQ (reference sequence). In DNA form, the CDR3 reads TGTGCCAGCAGCTTACCAGGGGGCGAGCAGTACTTC. Translating it yields CASSLPGGEQYF.

This chain joins TRBV29-1 and TRBJ1-2; 10 nucleotides match TRBD1. The CDR3 spans 14 residues. CDR1 SQVTM and CDR2 ANQGSEA come from the germline V gene. V was pared by 7 bases and J by 0 bases, with 5 bases of the junction left unmatched. This chain's CDR3 is CSASTGGPNYGYTF. The CDR3 nucleotides are TGCAGCGCCTCGACAGGGGGCCCTAACTATGGCTACACCTTC.

This clonotype was counted between two and nine times. The V call is TRBV12-3 or TRBV12-4, the J call TRBJ2-7, with 9 bases fitting TRBD2. The trim removed 6 bases at V and 5 bases at J, leaving 8 bases unmatched. This CDR3 is built from 14 residues. The CDR3 is CASSPSGMAHEQYF. The DNA for the CDR3 is TGTGCCAGCAGCCCTAGCGGGATGGCCCACGAGCAGTACTTC.

This chain joins TRBV4-1 and TRBJ1-6; 8 bases map to TRBD1. The CDR3 length is 14 residues. The V and J ends lost 4 bases and 10 bases, in that order; junction bases with no gene match: 6. The germline V gene has CDR1 MGHRA and CDR2 YSYEKL. Here the CDR3 reads CASSPGQGGSPLHF. DNA of the CDR3: TGCGCCAGCAGCCCCGGACAGGGTGGATCACCCCTCCACTTT.

The V and J genes are TRBV7-9 and TRBJ2-7; the D call may be TRBD1 or TRBD2 (5 bases each). This CDR3 contains 14 residues. The germline V gene has CDR1 SEHNR and CDR2 FQNEAQ (reference sequence). Trimming shortened V by 5 bases and J by 3 bases, and 14 bases separated the two germline ends. CDR3 in amino acids: CASSDGTVDYEQYF. The DNA of the CDR3 is TGTGCCAGCAGCGACGGGACCGTAGACTACGAGCAGTACTTC.

In its sample, this clonotype was seen a few times. The chain is built from TRBV27 and TRBJ2-1; tentative D call: TRBD1 (6 bases). Germline V gives CDR1 MNHEY, CDR2 SMNVEV (reference sequence). V gave up 5 bases and J gave up 4 bases, with 12 bases separating them. The CDR3 sequence is 14 residues long. The CDR3 protein is CASSLQGRYNEQFF. In DNA, the CDR3 is TGTGCCAGCAGTCTACAGGGACGGTACAATGAGCAGTTCTTC.

The rearrangement links TRBV6-2 or TRBV6-3 to TRBJ2-1; D may be TRBD1 or TRBD2 (5 bases each). CDR1 and CDR2 from the germline V gene are MNHEY and SVGEGT. The CDR3 totals 20 residues. The germline V and J ends were trimmed by 5 bases and 0 bases, with 26 bases remaining between them. The CDR3 nucleotides read TGTGCCAGCAGTCTAACCCCTGACAGCAGTAGACTAAGCTCCTACAATGAGCAGTTCTTC. Its translation is CASSLTPDSSRLSSYNEQFF.